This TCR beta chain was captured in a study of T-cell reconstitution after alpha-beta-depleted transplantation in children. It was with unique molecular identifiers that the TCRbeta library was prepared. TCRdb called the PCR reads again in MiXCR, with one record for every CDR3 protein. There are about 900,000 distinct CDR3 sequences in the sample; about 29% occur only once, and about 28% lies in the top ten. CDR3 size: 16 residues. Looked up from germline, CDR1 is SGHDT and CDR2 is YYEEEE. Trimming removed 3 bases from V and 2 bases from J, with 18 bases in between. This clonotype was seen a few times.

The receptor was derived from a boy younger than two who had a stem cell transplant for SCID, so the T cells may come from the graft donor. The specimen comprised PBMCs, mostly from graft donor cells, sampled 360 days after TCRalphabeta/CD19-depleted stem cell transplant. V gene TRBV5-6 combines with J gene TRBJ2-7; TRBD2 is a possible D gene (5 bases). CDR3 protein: CASSWRRWQIPYEQYF. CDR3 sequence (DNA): TGTGCCAGCAGCTGGAGGCGGTGGCAGATCCCCTACGAGCAGTACTTC.